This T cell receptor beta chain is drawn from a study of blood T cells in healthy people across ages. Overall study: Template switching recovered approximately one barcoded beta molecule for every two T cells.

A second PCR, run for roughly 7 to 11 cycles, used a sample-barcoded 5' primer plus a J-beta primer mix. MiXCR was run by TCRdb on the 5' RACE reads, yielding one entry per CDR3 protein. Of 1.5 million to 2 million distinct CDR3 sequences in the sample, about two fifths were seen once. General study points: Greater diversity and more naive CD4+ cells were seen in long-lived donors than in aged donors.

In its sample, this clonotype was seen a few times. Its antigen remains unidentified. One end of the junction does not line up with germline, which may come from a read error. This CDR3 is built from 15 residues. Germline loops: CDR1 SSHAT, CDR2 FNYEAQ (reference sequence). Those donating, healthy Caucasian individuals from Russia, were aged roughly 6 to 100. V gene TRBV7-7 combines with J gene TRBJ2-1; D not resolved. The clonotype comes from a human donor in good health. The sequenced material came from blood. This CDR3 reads CASSLAQSDYNEQFF. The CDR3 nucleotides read TGTGCTAGCAGCTTAGCACAGTCCGATTACAATGAGCAGTTCTTC.